These 22 T cell receptor beta chains were all obtained from the same sample, sequenced in a study of OX40 agonist ivuxolimab in advanced cancers. The repertoire was sequenced with immunoSEQ multiplex PCR; TCRdb's copy has only in-frame clones and lacks some. The data hold 25,000 to 35,000 clones, with roughly 83% observed a single time. Sequencing was performed on CD4+ or CD8+ T cells sorted from blood, taken in a trial of the OX40 agonist ivuxolimab. The origin of the receptors is an adult with an advanced solid tumor such as melanoma, head and neck, liver or kidney cancer.

The genes are TRBV29-1 and TRBJ1-2; 7 nucleotides match TRBD1. The ends lost 0 bases at V and 3 bases at J; junction bases unmatched: 7. Germline lookup yields CDR1 SQVTM and CDR2 ANQGSEA. The CDR3 extends over 15 amino acids. CDR3 sequence reads: CSVEDRDRLHYGYTF. CDR3 nucleotides: TGCAGCGTTGAAGATCGGGACAGACTCCACTATGGCTACACCTTC.

The chain couples TRBV2 to TRBJ2-7; D uncertain. The CDR3 runs to 15 residues. Between the trimmed V and J ends, which lost 7 bases and 3 bases, there was a span of 19 bases. CDR1 and CDR2 (germline): SNHLY, FYNNEI. CDR3 protein: CASIAAMANNYEQYF. In nucleotides, the CDR3 is TGTGCCAGCATCGCCGCGATGGCAAACAACTACGAGCAGTACTTC.

V is TRBV28 and J is TRBJ2-2; D remains ambiguous. Germline V gives CDR1 MDHEN, CDR2 SYDVKM. The V end was cut by 2 bases, the J end by 7 bases, with 8 bases between. The CDR3 runs 13 residues. The CDR3 region is CASSLTGIGELFF. The CDR3, as DNA: TGTGCCAGCAGTTTAACCGGCATCGGGGAGCTGTTTTTT.

The rearrangement joins TRBV27 to TRBJ2-7; perhaps TRBD1 as D (5 bases). V shed 5 bases and J shed 4 bases, with 12 bases lying between them. The CDR3 sequence is 13 residues long. Germline lookup yields CDR1 MNHEY and CDR2 SMNVEV (reference sequence). CDR3 coding DNA: TGTGCCAGCAGTATCGGACATAAATACGAGCAGTACTTC. It codes for CASSIGHKYEQYF.

The V and J genes are TRBV7-9 and TRBJ2-5; a possible D gene is TRBD1 (5 bases). This CDR3 region has 13 residues. Germline loops: CDR1 SEHNR, CDR2 FQNEAQ (reference sequence). Trimming cost V 7 bases and J 9 bases, with 18 bases left between them. Here the CDR3 reads CASTQGPFLAQYF. The CDR3 DNA reads as TGTGCCAGCACGCAGGGCCCCTTTTTGGCCCAGTACTTC.

This sequence joins TRBV19 and TRBJ2-3; D remains unclear. The CDR3 runs 18 residues. V was trimmed by 5 bases and J by 1 base, leaving 22 bases between them. Germline CDR1 is LNHDA and CDR2 is SQIVND (reference sequence). The CDR3 region has the DNA TGTGCCAGTAGTCCCATCTCTGGGCCAGCCGGTGGCACAGATACGCAGTATTTT. Protein: CASSPISGPAGGTDTQYF.

The chain employs TRBV7-6 and TRBJ2-4; D may be TRBD1 (5 bases). V was cut by 0 bases and J by 11 bases, with 17 bases left in between. Germline lookup yields CDR1 SGHVS and CDR2 FNYEAQ. The CDR3 contains 15 residues. The CDR3 DNA is TGTGCCAGCAGCTTAGCCACCCGTTTGACAGCTCTTCAGTACTTC. Amino acids: CASSLATRLTALQYF. The entire variable domain, with the rest obtained from reference TRBV7-6 and TRBJ2-4, is as follows: GAGVSQSPRYKVTKRGQDVALRCDPISGHVSLYWYRQALGQGPEFLTYFNYEAQQDKSGLPNDRFSAERPEGSISTLTIQRTEQRDSAMYRCASSLATRLTALQYFGAGTRLSVL.

In this sample, this clone turned up once. The V gene is TRBV28, the J gene TRBJ1-2; TRBD1 matches 9 bases. Trimming took 5 bases from V and 6 from J; bases not matched to a gene: 7. This CDR3 comprises 14 residues. CDR1 and CDR2 from the germline V gene are MDHEN and SYDVKM. CDR3 nucleotide sequence: TGTGCCAGCAGTCCTACCGGGACAGGGAATGGCTACACCTTC. As protein: CASSPTGTGNGYTF.

The chain has TRBV4-3 and TRBJ2-4; possible D gene TRBD2, 5 bases. The germline CDR1 and CDR2 sequences are LGHNA and YSLEER. V gave up 0 bases and J gave up 6 bases, with 9 bases separating them. This CDR3 comprises 14 residues. CDR3 in DNA: TGCGCCAGCAGCCAAGACCGGGGAATAAACATTCAGTACTTC. It is translated as CASSQDRGINIQYF.

This clone appeared once. V usage is TRBV27 and J usage is TRBJ2-7; 7 bases align to TRBD2. In germline, CDR1 is MNHEY, CDR2 SMNVEV (reference sequence). This CDR3 spans 13 amino acids. V lost 6 bases and J lost 6; bases outside the gene matches: 8. CDR3 amino acids: CASSQIGGIEQYF. In DNA, the CDR3 is TGTGCCAGCAGCCAAATCGGGGGGATCGAGCAGTACTTC.

The CDR3 sequence is CSVEVPREDTEAFF. CDR3 nucleotides: TGCAGCGTTGAAGTTCCGCGGGAGGACACTGAAGCTTTCTTT. The V gene is TRBV29-1, the J gene TRBJ1-1; no definite D call. CDR3 length equals 14 residues. The germline V gene encodes CDR1 SQVTM and CDR2 ANQGSEA. V lost 1 base and J 3 bases, leaving 12 bases between the germline ends.

The chain carries TRBV7-8 and TRBJ2-2; 10 positions agree with TRBD1. V lost 3 bases, J lost 3 bases, and 4 bases stayed unmatched. CDR3 length equals 16 residues. Germline loops: CDR1 SGHVS, CDR2 FQNEAQ. The CDR3 nucleotides read TGTGCCAGCAGCTTTGGGACAGGGGTGGACACCGGGGAGCTGTTTTTT. Encoded protein: CASSFGTGVDTGELFF.

The chain combines TRBV19 with TRBJ2-2; D uncertain. The CDR3 loop spans 13 amino acids. Germline CDR1 and CDR2: LNHDA and SQIVND (reference sequence). V lost 1 base, J lost 6 bases, and 6 bases lay in between. The CDR3 spells CASSIGPAGELFF. The CDR3, as DNA: TGTGCCAGTAGTATAGGTCCAGCCGGGGAGCTGTTTTTT. The full variable domain, with the rest looked up from reference TRBV19 and TRBJ2-2, is DGGITQSPKYLFRKEGQNVTLSCEQNLNHDAMYWYRQDPGQGLRLIYYSQIVNDFQKGDIAEGYSVSREKKESFPLTVTSAQKNPTAFYLCASSIGPAGELFFGEGSRLTVL.

The chain employs TRBV4-1 and TRBJ1-2; unclear D gene. The CDR3 is 13 residues long. V lost 4 bases to trimming and J lost 7 bases, with 13 bases between them. The V gene's germline CDR1 is MGHRA and CDR2 YSYEKL. CDR3 region: CASSRGREGGYTF. The CDR3 region has the DNA TGCGCCAGCAGCCGTGGCCGGGAAGGTGGCTACACCTTC.

The chain uses TRBV14 and TRBJ1-1; D remains unclear. Deletions cut 3 bases from V and 6 bases from J, with 14 bases between. The germline gives CDR1 SGHDN, CDR2 FVKESK. The CDR3 totals 14 residues. CDR3 sequence reads: CASSHPVGVPEAFF. CDR3 DNA sequence: TGTGCCAGCAGCCACCCCGTCGGGGTCCCTGAAGCTTTCTTT.

The chain combines TRBV7-2 with TRBJ1-1; maybe TRBD1 (5 bases). The CDR3 spans 18 residues. In germline, CDR1 is SGHTA, CDR2 FQGNSA. V was shortened by 2 bases and J by 0 bases, with 19 bases between the two germline ends. For the CDR3, the DNA is TGTGCCAGCAGCTTACCCCGGGACGGTTCAGACATGAACACTGAAGCTTTCTTT. Its protein is CASSLPRDGSDMNTEAFF.

The chain couples TRBV6-1 to TRBJ2-1; perhaps TRBD2 as D (5 bases). Trimming stripped 6 bases from V and 8 bases from J, with 17 bases between. The CDR3 length is 14 residues. CDR1 MNHNS and CDR2 SASEGT come from the germline V gene. CDR3 nucleotide sequence: TGTGCCAGCAGGGGGAAGGCGGGTATTGATGAGCAGTTCTTC. Protein product: CASRGKAGIDEQFF.

This chain links TRBV10-3 with TRBJ2-3; D not certain. The CDR3 runs to 12 residues. CDR1 and CDR2 from the germline V gene are ENHRY and SYGVKD. Trimming left V 3 bases short and J 4 bases short, with 5 bases between. CDR3 amino acids: CAISDHPDTQYF. DNA for the CDR3: TGTGCCATCAGTGACCATCCAGATACGCAGTATTTT.

This clone was seen a single time. V is TRBV14 and J is TRBJ2-5, with TRBD2 identical over 13 bases. The CDR3 runs 17 residues. V lost 4 bases, J lost 3 bases, and 8 bases stayed unmatched. The germline CDR1 and CDR2 sequences are SGHDN and FVKESK. The CDR3 bases are TGTGCCAGCAGCCGGTTTATGGGACTAGCGGGAAAAGAGACCCAGTACTTC. This translates into CASSRFMGLAGKETQYF.

A note on this clone: The same CDR3 arises from other DNA sequences in this sample as well. The chain recombines TRBV4-1 with TRBJ1-2, with D tentatively TRBD1 (6 bases). Trimming removed 2 bases at V and 5 bases at J, with 9 bases between. Per the germline V gene, CDR1 is MGHRA and CDR2 is YSYEKL. This CDR3 spans 13 amino acids. The CDR3 coding sequence is TGCGCCAGCAGCCAACAGGGGACGTATGGCTACACCTTC. It yields the protein CASSQQGTYGYTF.

The table lists this clone with a count of one. J is TRBJ2-5 and V is TRBV5-5; no definite D call. Trimming removed 2 bases from V and 0 bases from J, with 5 bases in between. This CDR3 is built from 13 residues. Germline V lookup: CDR1 SGHKS, CDR2 YYEKEE (reference sequence). CDR3 coding DNA: TGTGCCAGCAGCTTCTGGGACCAAGAGACCCAGTACTTC. Protein: CASSFWDQETQYF. The full variable domain, rest sourced from reference TRBV5-5 and TRBJ2-5, is DAGVTQSPTHLIKTRGQQVTLRCSPISGHKSVSWYQQVLGQGPQFIFQYYEKEERGRGNFPDRFSARQFPNYSSELNVNALLLGDSALYLCASSFWDQETQYFGPGTRLLVL.

This clone was counted between two and nine times. V usage is TRBV28 and J usage is TRBJ2-1, with D possibly matching TRBD1 (6 bases). The CDR3 is 13 amino acids. V was clipped by 6 bases and J by 6 bases, with 12 bases between them. Germline CDR1 reads MDHEN; CDR2 reads SYDVKM. This CDR3 is CASSKDSPNEQFF. CDR3 DNA: TGTGCCAGCAGCAAGGACAGCCCCAATGAGCAGTTCTTC.